This passage covers 9 T cell receptor beta chains from one sample sequenced in a study of shared clonotypes between healthy human individuals. The table came from immunoSEQ multiplex PCR; TCRdb's copy has only in-frame clones and leaves some out. The sample lists 2 million or so clones; 85% to 95% were seen once. Sequencing used naive CD4+ T cells sorted from blood. Specified subset: CD45RA+ positively selected. The receptors stem from a man between 18 and 35 years old in good health.

The chain joins TRBV10-2 to TRBJ2-7, with D tentatively TRBD1 (5 bases). The CDR3 loop spans 11 amino acids. Germline-derived CDR1 and CDR2 are WSHSY and SAAADI. Between the trimmed V and J ends, which lost 4 bases and 9 bases, there was a span of 10 bases. The CDR3 reads CASSGQSPQYF. The CDR3 bases are TGCGCCAGCAGTGGACAGAGCCCGCAGTACTTC.

As for this clone: The same CDR3 is also encoded by other DNA sequences in this sample. CDR3 loop: CSVRQGATDTQYF. For the CDR3, the DNA is TGCAGCGTTAGGCAGGGGGCAACAGATACGCAGTATTTT. The V call is TRBV29-1, the J call TRBJ2-3; 8 nucleotides align to TRBD1. The CDR3 has 13 amino acids. Germline CDR1 and CDR2: SQVTM and ANQGSEA. The V gene end was trimmed by 5 bases and the J gene end by 3 bases; junction bases not matched to a gene: 4.

The chain couples TRBV7-6 to TRBJ1-2; 8 nucleotides match TRBD1. The V gene's germline CDR1 is SGHVS and CDR2 FNYEAQ. This CDR3 has 14 amino acids. The trim removed 5 bases at V and 7 bases at J, leaving 9 bases unmatched. The CDR3: CASSPLDRVAGYTF. In nucleotides, the CDR3 is TGTGCCAGCAGCCCCTTGGACAGGGTTGCTGGCTACACCTTC.

As concerns this clone: A much bigger clone sits one base away, suggesting this may be a read error. The J gene is TRBJ1-2, the V gene TRBV30; TRBD1 matches at 7 bases. The CDR3 length is 14 residues. Germline assignment: CDR1 GTSNPN and CDR2 SVGIG (reference sequence). This CDR3 reads CTWSVQGLGYGYTF. The CDR3 DNA is TGTACCTGGAGTGTACAGGGGCTCGGCTATGGCTACACCTTC.

The V gene is TRBV7-9, the J gene TRBJ1-2; 8 bases map to TRBD1. CDR1 is SEHNR, CDR2 FQNEAQ, per germline (reference sequence). The length of the CDR3 is 14 residues. The V and J ends lost 3 bases and 8 bases, in that order; junction bases with no gene match: 8. CDR3 nucleotides: TGTGCCAGCAGCTTGACAGGGGTGGTAGAAGGCTACACCTTC. Translating gives CASSLTGVVEGYTF.

As DNA, the CDR3 is TGTGCCAGCAGTGAAGCGGGGACCGACTACGAGCAGTACTTC. It encodes CASSEAGTDYEQYF. The chain couples TRBV6-1 to TRBJ2-7, with D perhaps matching TRBD1 or TRBD2 (5 bases each). CDR3 length equals 14 residues. The V gene's germline CDR1 is MNHNS and CDR2 SASEGT. Trimming took off 0 bases at V and 3 bases at J, with 9 bases between the two ends.

The V and J genes are TRBV2 and TRBJ2-2; D uncertain. The CDR3 consists of 14 residues. The germline CDR1 and CDR2 sequences are SNHLY and FYNNEI. V was pared by 2 bases and J by 1 base, with 5 bases between. The chain's CDR3 is CASSEFWNTGELFF. The CDR3 nucleotides read TGTGCCAGCAGTGAATTTTGGAACACCGGGGAGCTGTTTTTT.

Comments on this clone: The sample carries other DNA sequences with the same CDR3. The CDR3 here is CASSGTGAYNEQFF. DNA of the CDR3: TGTGCCAGCAGCGGGACAGGGGCTTACAATGAGCAGTTCTTC. The J gene is TRBJ2-1, the V gene TRBV5-6; 10 nucleotides match TRBD1. J gave up 4 bases and V 4 bases, and 2 bases lay outside the gene matches. The CDR3 is made up of 14 amino acids. Germline V lookup: CDR1 SGHDT, CDR2 YYEEEE.

The rearrangement uses TRBV28 and TRBJ2-7, with TRBD1 as a possible D gene (6 bases). Per the germline V gene, CDR1 is MDHEN and CDR2 is SYDVKM. This CDR3 spans 11 amino acids. The ends were cut back, 8 bases at V and 4 bases at J, with 9 bases in the middle. CDR3 nucleotides: TGTGCCAGCGCAGGACAGTACGAGCAGTACTTC. Translated, it gives CASAGQYEQYF.